These 15 T cell receptor beta chains originate from one sample sequenced in a study of shared clonotypes between healthy human individuals. The data were produced by immunoSEQ multiplex PCR, yet TCRdb's version contains in-frame clones alone and is incomplete. Of about half a million clones listed, approximately 81% are singletons. Material for sequencing was PBMCs. Source of these receptors: a woman aged 40 to 50 in good health. Some clones in this sample may be carry-over from other donors' samples.

This clone was recorded only once. J is TRBJ2-3 and V is TRBV11-3; 10 positions agree with TRBD2. The V segment lost 5 bases and the J segment 1 base; nucleotides outside the gene matches: 6. In germline, CDR1 is SGHNT, CDR2 YENEEA. The CDR3 totals 16 residues. For the CDR3, the DNA is TGTGCCAGCAGCCCCGGGACTAGCGTACGCACAGATACGCAGTATTTT. Translation gives CASSPGTSVRTDTQYF.

To note about this clone: A clone one base away is much larger, so this may be a read error. The chain is built from TRBV5-4 and TRBJ2-5; D gene unclear. CDR3 length: 12 residues. Germline V gene data show CDR1 as SGHNT and CDR2 as YYREEE (reference sequence). V lost 1 base and J lost 1, with 2 bases in between. CDR3 loop: CASSLPQETQYF. CDR3 sequence (DNA): TGTGCCAGCAGCTTGCCCCAAGAGACCCAGTACTTC.

The chain employs TRBV21-1 and TRBJ1-4. TRBV21-1 has pseudogene status. CDR3 length: 17 amino acids. Written as DNA, the CDR3 is TGTGCCAGCAGCACCTCTCGCGGCTCGGAGGCTAATGAAAAACTGTTTTTT. It yields the protein CASSTSRGSEANEKLFF.

On this clone itself: Other DNA sequences in the sample encode the same CDR3. The V and J genes are TRBV7-9 and TRBJ1-5; D is possibly TRBD1 (5 bases). CDR3 size: 15 residues. Germline loops: CDR1 SEHNR, CDR2 FQNEAQ (reference sequence). Deletions cut 0 bases from V and 1 base from J, with 7 bases between. The CDR3 sequence: CASSLAGTSNQPQHF. In DNA, the CDR3 is TGTGCCAGCAGCTTAGCAGGGACGAGCAATCAGCCCCAGCATTTT.

This clone has ten or more counts. The chain links TRBV11-2 to TRBJ2-7; no clear D. The CDR3 length is 12 residues. V gave up 5 bases and J gave up 4 bases, with 9 bases separating them. From germline, CDR1 is SGHAT and CDR2 FQNNGV. The CDR3 region is CASSDKDYEQYF. In DNA form, the CDR3 reads TGTGCCAGCAGCGACAAGGATTACGAGCAGTACTTC. The whole variable domain, filled in from reference TRBV11-2 and TRBJ2-7, reads EAGVAQSPRYKIIEKRQSVAFWCNPISGHATLYWYQQILGQGPKLLIQFQNNGVVDDSQLPKDRFSAERLKGVDSTLKIQPAKLEDSAVYLCASSDKDYEQYFGPGTRLTVT.

The chain uses TRBV5-4 and TRBJ2-4, with TRBD1 matching over 9 bases. The CDR3 totals 15 residues. V shed 4 bases and J 8 bases; nucleotides not matched to a gene: 10. Looked up from germline, CDR1 is SGHNT and CDR2 is YYREEE (reference sequence). CDR3 protein: CASSHKGQGGDIQYF. CDR3 sequence (DNA): TGTGCCAGCAGCCACAAGGGACAGGGAGGTGACATTCAGTACTTC.

This chain joins TRBV6-5 and TRBJ1-2; D gene ambiguous. The germline V gene encodes CDR1 MNHEY and CDR2 SVGAGI. The CDR3 sequence is 15 residues long. Trimming took 6 bases from V and 6 from J, leaving 20 bases between them. The CDR3 region has the DNA TGTGCCAGCAGCTTTTCCCCCCGGCCTTCCGATGGCTACACCTTC. Residues: CASSFSPRPSDGYTF.

The chain recombines TRBV29-1 with TRBJ2-3; 10 bases are shared with TRBD1. The CDR3 sequence is 14 residues long. The ends lost 4 bases at V and 5 bases at J; junction bases unmatched: 6. Germline V lookup: CDR1 SQVTM, CDR2 ANQGSEA. CDR3: CSVAGTGVKDTQYF. DNA of the CDR3: TGCAGCGTTGCTGGGACAGGGGTCAAAGATACGCAGTATTTT.

V and J are TRBV14 and TRBJ1-2; D is ambiguous. CDR3 length: 13 amino acids. V was pared by 4 bases and J by 5 bases, with 11 bases between. Germline CDR1 is SGHDN and CDR2 is FVKESK. CDR3 DNA: TGTGCCAGCAGCCCATACGGCCCATATGGCTACACCTTC. Translation gives CASSPYGPYGYTF.

This clone was observed a single time. The chain couples TRBV5-6 to TRBJ2-1; 9 bases are a match to TRBD1. The CDR3 runs 17 residues. The germline gives CDR1 SGHDT, CDR2 YYEEEE. The V gene end was trimmed by 4 bases and the J gene end by 4 bases; junction bases not matched to a gene: 12. The CDR3 DNA reads as TGTGCCAGCAGCCGCTCAAAGGGACAGGGACTATACAATGAGCAGTTCTTC. It yields the protein CASSRSKGQGLYNEQFF.

V and J are TRBV19 and TRBJ2-3; TRBD2 aligns across 13 bases. V lost 6 bases and J lost 3; bases outside the gene matches: 3. CDR1 and CDR2 from the germline V gene are LNHDA and SQIVND (reference sequence). This CDR3 contains 15 residues. The CDR3 is CASRPGLAGTDTQYF. The CDR3 DNA reads as TGTGCCAGTAGGCCGGGACTAGCGGGAACAGATACGCAGTATTTT.

A remark on this clone: With a far larger clone one base away, a read error is the likely cause. Within the sample, other DNA sequences also encode this same CDR3. The gene calls are TRBV4-3 and TRBJ1-5; tentative D call: TRBD1 (6 bases). The CDR3 is 15 amino acids. Trimming left V 0 bases short and J 7 bases short, with 13 bases between. Germline loops: CDR1 LGHNA, CDR2 YSLEER. CDR3 nucleotides: TGCGCCAGCAGCCAAGACGACTTAGGGGGACAGCCCCAGCATTTT. This codes for CASSQDDLGGQPQHF.

The V and J genes are TRBV2 and TRBJ2-7, with 10 nucleotides matching TRBD1. Germline trimming cut 4 bases from V and 7 bases from J; bases unmatched to any gene: 7. CDR3 length equals 14 residues. Germline CDR1 SNHLY, CDR2 FYNNEI. The CDR3 DNA reads TGTGCCAGCAGTGTCTCCGGGACAGGGGATGAGCAGTACTTC. This gives the protein CASSVSGTGDEQYF.

This clone was recorded many times. J is TRBJ1-1 and V is TRBV28, with D maybe TRBD1 (5 bases). CDR3 length: 11 residues. Per germline, CDR1 MDHEN and CDR2 SYDVKM. The CDR3 loop is CTTELNTEAFF. The DNA for the CDR3 is TGTACGACAGAATTGAACACTGAAGCTTTCTTT. Full variable domain (remainder filled in from reference TRBV28 and TRBJ1-1): DVKVTQSSRYLVKRTGEKVFLECVQDMDHENMFWYRQDPGLGLRLIYFSYDVKMKEKGDIPEGYSVSREKKERFSLILESASTNQTSMYLCTTELNTEAFFGQGTRLTVV.

This chain uses TRBV5-6 with TRBJ2-3; TRBD1 agrees at 8 bases. Germline lookup yields CDR1 SGHDT and CDR2 YYEEEE. The CDR3 has 16 amino acids. V was pared by 0 bases and J by 2 bases, with 5 bases of the junction left unmatched. CDR3: CASSLGDRGYTDTQYF. The DNA for the CDR3 is TGTGCCAGCAGCTTGGGAGACAGGGGTTACACAGATACGCAGTATTTT.